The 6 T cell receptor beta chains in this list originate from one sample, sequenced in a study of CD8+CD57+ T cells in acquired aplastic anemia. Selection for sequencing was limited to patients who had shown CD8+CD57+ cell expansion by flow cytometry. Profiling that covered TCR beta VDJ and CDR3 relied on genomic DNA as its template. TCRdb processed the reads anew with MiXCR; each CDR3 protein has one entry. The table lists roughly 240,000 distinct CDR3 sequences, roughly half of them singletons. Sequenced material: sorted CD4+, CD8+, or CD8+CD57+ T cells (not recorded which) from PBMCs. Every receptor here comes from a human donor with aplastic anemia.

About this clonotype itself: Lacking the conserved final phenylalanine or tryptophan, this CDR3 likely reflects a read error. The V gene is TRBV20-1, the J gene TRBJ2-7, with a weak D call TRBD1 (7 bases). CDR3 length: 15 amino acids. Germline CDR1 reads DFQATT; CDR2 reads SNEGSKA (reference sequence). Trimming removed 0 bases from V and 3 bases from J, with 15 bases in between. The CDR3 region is CSARDRAGQFYEQYL. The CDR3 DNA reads TGCAGTGCTAGAGATCGGGCGGGACAGTTCTACGAGCAGTACCTC.

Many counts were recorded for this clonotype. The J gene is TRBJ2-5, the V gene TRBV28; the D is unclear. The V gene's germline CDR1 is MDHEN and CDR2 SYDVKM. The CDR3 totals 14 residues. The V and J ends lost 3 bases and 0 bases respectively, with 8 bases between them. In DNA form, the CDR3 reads TGTGCCAGCAGTTTGCCGGAGTACCAAGAGACCCAGTACTTC. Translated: CASSLPEYQETQYF. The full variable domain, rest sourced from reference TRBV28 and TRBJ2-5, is DVKVTQSSRYLVKRTGEKVFLECVQDMDHENMFWYRQDPGLGLRLIYFSYDVKMKEKGDIPEGYSVSREKKERFSLILESASTNQTSMYLCASSLPEYQETQYFGPGTRLLVL.

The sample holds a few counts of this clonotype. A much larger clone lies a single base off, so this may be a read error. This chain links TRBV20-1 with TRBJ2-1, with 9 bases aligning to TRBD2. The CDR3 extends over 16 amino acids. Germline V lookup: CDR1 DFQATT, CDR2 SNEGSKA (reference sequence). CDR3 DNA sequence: TGCAGTGTTAGAGATACGGGGCGACTAGCGGACAATGAGCAGTTCTTC. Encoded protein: CSVRDTGRLADNEQFF.

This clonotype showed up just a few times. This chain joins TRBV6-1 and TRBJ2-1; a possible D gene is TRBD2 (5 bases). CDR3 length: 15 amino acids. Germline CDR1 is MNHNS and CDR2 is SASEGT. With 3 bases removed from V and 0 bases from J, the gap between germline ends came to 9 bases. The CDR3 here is CASSEWEFSYNEQFF. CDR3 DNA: TGTGCCAGCAGTGAGTGGGAGTTCTCCTACAATGAGCAGTTCTTC.

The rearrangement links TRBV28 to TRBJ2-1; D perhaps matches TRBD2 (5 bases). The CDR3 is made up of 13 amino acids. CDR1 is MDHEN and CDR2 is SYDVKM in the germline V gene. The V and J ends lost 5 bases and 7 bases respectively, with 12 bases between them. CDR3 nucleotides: TGTGCCAGCAGTCCAGCCGGGGAAAATGAGCAGTTCTTC. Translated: CASSPAGENEQFF. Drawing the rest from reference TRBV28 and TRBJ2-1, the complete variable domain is DVKVTQSSRYLVKRTGEKVFLECVQDMDHENMFWYRQDPGLGLRLIYFSYDVKMKEKGDIPEGYSVSREKKERFSLILESASTNQTSMYLCASSPAGENEQFFGPGTRLTVL.

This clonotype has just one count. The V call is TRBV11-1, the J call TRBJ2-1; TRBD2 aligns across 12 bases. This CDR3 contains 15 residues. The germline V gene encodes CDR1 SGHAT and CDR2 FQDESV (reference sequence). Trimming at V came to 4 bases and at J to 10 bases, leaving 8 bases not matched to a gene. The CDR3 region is CASSSSLAGGHEQFF. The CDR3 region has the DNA TGTGCCAGCAGCTCGAGTCTAGCGGGGGGGCACGAGCAGTTCTTC. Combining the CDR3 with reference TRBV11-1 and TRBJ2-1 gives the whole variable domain EAEVAQSPRYKITEKSQAVAFWCDPISGHATLYWYRQILGQGPELLVQFQDESVVDDSQLPKDRFSAERLKGVDSTLKIQPAELGDSAMYLCASSSSLAGGHEQFFGPGTRLTVL.